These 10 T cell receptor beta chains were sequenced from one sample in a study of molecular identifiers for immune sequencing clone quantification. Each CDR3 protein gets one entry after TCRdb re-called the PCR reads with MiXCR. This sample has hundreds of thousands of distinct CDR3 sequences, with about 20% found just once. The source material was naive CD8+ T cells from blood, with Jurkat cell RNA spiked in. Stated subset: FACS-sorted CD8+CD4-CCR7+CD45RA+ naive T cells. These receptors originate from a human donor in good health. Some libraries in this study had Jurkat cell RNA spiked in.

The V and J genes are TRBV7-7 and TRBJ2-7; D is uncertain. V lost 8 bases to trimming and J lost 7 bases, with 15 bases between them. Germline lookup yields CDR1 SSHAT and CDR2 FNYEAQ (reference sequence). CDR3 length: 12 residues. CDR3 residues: CASQYPEEEQYF. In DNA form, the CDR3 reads TGTGCCAGCCAGTACCCAGAGGAGGAGCAGTACTTC.

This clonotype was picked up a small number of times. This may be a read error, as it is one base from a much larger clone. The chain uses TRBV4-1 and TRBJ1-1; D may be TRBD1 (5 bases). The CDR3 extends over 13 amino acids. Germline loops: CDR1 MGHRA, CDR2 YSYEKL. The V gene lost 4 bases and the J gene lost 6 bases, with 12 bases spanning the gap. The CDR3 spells CASSRALGAEAFF. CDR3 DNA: TGCGCCAGCAGCCGAGCACTGGGGGCTGAAGCTTTCTTT.

In DNA, the CDR3 is TGTGCCAGCAGAGGGACAGCGACCGCCTACGAGCAGTACTTC. Translation gives CASRGTATAYEQYF. The chain joins TRBV28 to TRBJ2-7, with TRBD1 matching over 7 bases. The CDR3 length is 14 residues. The J segment lost 2 bases and the V segment lost 6 bases, leaving 7 bases of the junction unmatched. CDR1 MDHEN and CDR2 SYDVKM come from the germline V gene.

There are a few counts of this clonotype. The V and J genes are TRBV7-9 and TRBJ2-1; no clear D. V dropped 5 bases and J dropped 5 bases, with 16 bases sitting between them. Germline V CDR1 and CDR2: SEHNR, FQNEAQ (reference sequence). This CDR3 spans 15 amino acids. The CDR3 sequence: CASSPPGRHDNEQFF. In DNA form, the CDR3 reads TGTGCCAGCAGCCCCCCCGGGCGGCACGACAATGAGCAGTTCTTC.

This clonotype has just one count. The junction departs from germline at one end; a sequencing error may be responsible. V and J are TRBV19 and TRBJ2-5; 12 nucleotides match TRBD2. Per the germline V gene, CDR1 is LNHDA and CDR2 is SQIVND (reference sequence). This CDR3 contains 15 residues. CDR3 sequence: CASSWTSGNQGTQYF. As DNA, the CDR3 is TGTGCCAGTAGTTGGACTAGCGGGAATCAAGGGACCCAGTACTTC.

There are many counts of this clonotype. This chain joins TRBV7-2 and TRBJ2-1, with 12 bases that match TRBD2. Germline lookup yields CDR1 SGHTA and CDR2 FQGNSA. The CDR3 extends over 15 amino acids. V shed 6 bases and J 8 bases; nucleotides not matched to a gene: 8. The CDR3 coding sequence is TGTGCCAGCAGTCTCCTAGCGGGGGGGCCCGATGAGCAGTTCTTC. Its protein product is CASSLLAGGPDEQFF.

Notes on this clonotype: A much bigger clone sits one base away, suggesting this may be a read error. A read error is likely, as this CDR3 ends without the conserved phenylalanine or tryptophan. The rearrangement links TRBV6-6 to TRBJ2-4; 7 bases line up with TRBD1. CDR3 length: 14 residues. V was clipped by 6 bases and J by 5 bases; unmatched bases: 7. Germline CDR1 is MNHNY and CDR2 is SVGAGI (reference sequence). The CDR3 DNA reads TGTGCCAGCAGCGCACGACAGGGCCAAAACATTCAGTACTCC. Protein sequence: CASSARQGQNIQYS.

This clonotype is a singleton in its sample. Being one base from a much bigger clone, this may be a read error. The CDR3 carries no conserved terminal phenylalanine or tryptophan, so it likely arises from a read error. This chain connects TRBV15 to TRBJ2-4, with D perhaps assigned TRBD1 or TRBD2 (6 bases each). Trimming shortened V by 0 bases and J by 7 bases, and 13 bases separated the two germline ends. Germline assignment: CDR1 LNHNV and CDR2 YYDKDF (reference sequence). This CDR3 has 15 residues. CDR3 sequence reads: CATSRDTTGGNIQYL. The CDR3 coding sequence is TGTGCCACCAGCAGAGATACGACAGGAGGGAACATTCAGTACCTC.

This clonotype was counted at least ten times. The CDR3 protein is CASSLSLAGVPGTDTQYF. CDR3 bases: TGTGCCAGCAGCTTATCATTAGCGGGAGTTCCGGGTACAGATACGCAGTATTTT. The chain has TRBV7-2 and TRBJ2-3; 9 nucleotides agree with TRBD2. V lost 2 bases to trimming and J lost 3 bases; unmatched junction nucleotides: 12. The CDR3 is 18 amino acids. The germline V gene has CDR1 SGHTA and CDR2 FQGNSA.

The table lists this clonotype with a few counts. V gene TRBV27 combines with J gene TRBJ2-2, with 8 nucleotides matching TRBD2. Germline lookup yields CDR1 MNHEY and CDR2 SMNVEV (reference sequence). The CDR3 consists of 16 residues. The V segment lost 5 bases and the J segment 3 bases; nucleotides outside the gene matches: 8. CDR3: CASSPPGLGDTGELFF. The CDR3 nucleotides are TGTGCCAGCAGTCCACCGGGACTAGGGGACACCGGGGAGCTGTTTTTT.